This TCR beta chain was identified during a study of glioma-infiltrating T cells after dendritic cell vaccination. Looking at the study overall: Samples are from glioblastoma patients in Phase I and II dendritic cell vaccine trials. Autologous tumor lysate-pulsed dendritic cell vaccination was given between the early 2000s and the early 2010s.

The study's findings and limits: Higher TCR clonality did not directly relate to longer survival.

This table comes from immunoSEQ multiplex PCR, and its TCRdb copy is limited to in-frame clones, with some not included. The sample holds roughly 85,000 clones, around 84% seen once. Specified time point: after dendritic cell vaccination, including at tumor progression/relapse. Blood PBMC samples: pre-vaccination, two weeks post third vaccination, and at tumor progression. Note on this clone: Its antigen remains unknown.

The germline CDR1 and CDR2 sequences are SGHAT and FQNNGV. The CDR3 has 15 amino acids. The V and J ends lost 0 bases and 5 bases respectively, with 10 bases between them. Sequencing used blood, obtained after dendritic cell vaccination. The clonotype originates from a human donor with glioblastoma. The chain joins TRBV11-2 to TRBJ2-2, with TRBD2 as a possible D gene (5 bases). For the CDR3, the DNA is TGTGCCAGCAGCTTAGATGAGAGGGTTACCGGGGAGCTGTTTTTT. Its translation: CASSLDERVTGELFF. Variable domain in full (rest from reference TRBV11-2 and TRBJ2-2): EAGVAQSPRYKIIEKRQSVAFWCNPISGHATLYWYQQILGQGPKLLIQFQNNGVVDDSQLPKDRFSAERLKGVDSTLKIQPAKLEDSAVYLCASSLDERVTGELFFGEGSRLTVL.